This T cell receptor beta chain was captured by sequencing in a study of cytomegalovirus exposure and HLA in healthy donors. The donors (healthy individuals) were bone marrow donors. As for this clone: Its antigen is as yet unknown.

Overall study results and limits: A highly shared variant cluster was judged a likely technical artifact.

13 Jbeta primers and 60 Vbeta primers were used for the PCR. The table came from immunoSEQ multiplex PCR; TCRdb's copy has only in-frame clones and leaves some out. The sample gives roughly 220,000 clones, more than 65% of which show up once; 1.8% is in the top ten. The CDR3 has 14 amino acids. V shed 7 bases and J 3 bases; nucleotides not matched to a gene: 5. Germline values: CDR1 SNHLY, CDR2 FYNNEI. V gene TRBV2 combines with J gene TRBJ2-5, with TRBD1 matching 10 bases. The sequencing sample was made of PBMCs. The sequence derives from a young woman in good health and CMV-seronegative. Here the CDR3 reads CASMIGTGEETQYF. The CDR3 nucleotides are TGTGCCAGCATGATCGGGACAGGGGAAGAGACCCAGTACTTC.